This is a list of T cell receptor beta chains from one sample in a study of cytomegalovirus exposure and HLA in healthy donors. Repertoires were generated with immunoSEQ multiplex PCR, while TCRdb's copy carries only in-frame clones and drops some. Of 150,000 to 200,000 clones listed, 75% are singletons. The sequencing input was PBMCs. These receptors came from a male donor in good health and CMV-seronegative. Both conserved end residues are part of each CDR3. A D gene is named only where the DNA matches it firmly. Clone size is given for some rows only: seen once, a few or many times, or a class if the clone is expanded.

d_gene: TRBD1
j_gene: TRBJ1-1
v_gene: TRBV27
abundance: once
CDR3nt: TGTGCCAGCAGATCTCGGACAGGGGACACTGAAGCTTTCTTT
CDR3aa: CASRSRTGDTEAFF

d_gene: .
j_gene: TRBJ2-5
v_gene: TRBV5-1
abundance: .
CDR3nt: TGCGCCAGCAGCGTGGGTGCGAGTCGGCAAGAGACCCAGTACTTC
CDR3aa: CASSVGASRQETQYF

d_gene: TRBD1
j_gene: TRBJ1-6
v_gene: TRBV2
abundance: few
CDR3nt: TGTGCCAGCAACAGGGGTAATTCACCCCTCCACTTT
CDR3aa: CASNRGNSPLHF

d_gene: .
j_gene: TRBJ1-2
v_gene: TRBV6-5
abundance: few
CDR3nt: TGTGCCAGCAGTTTCGGGGGGCCCAGAGGGTATGGCTACACCTTC
CDR3aa: CASSFGGPRGYGYTF

d_gene: TRBD2
j_gene: TRBJ2-7
v_gene: TRBV6-5
abundance: .
CDR3nt: TGTGCCAGCAAGACTAGCGGGACCTACGAGCAGTACTTC
CDR3aa: CASKTSGTYEQYF

d_gene: TRBD2
j_gene: TRBJ2-7
v_gene: TRBV5-1
abundance: .
CDR3nt: TGCGCCAGCAGCTCCTCCGGGCTAGCGGGAGGCCGAACCTACGAGCAGTACTTC
CDR3aa: CASSSSGLAGGRTYEQYF

d_gene: TRBD2
j_gene: TRBJ2-3
v_gene: TRBV29-1
abundance: .
CDR3nt: TGCAGCGTCCCAAAGAGGCCAGCGGGGGCCTGGGATACGCAGTATTTT
CDR3aa: CSVPKRPAGAWDTQYF

d_gene: .
j_gene: TRBJ2-1
v_gene: TRBV18
abundance: .
CDR3nt: TGTGCCAGCTCACACCCCGGTGGGCCGCTATACAATGAGCAGTTCTTC
CDR3aa: CASSHPGGPLYNEQFF

d_gene: TRBD2
j_gene: TRBJ2-1
v_gene: TRBV2
abundance: .
CDR3nt: TGTGCTCTGCGGGGGGACCGCAATGAGCAGTTCTTC
CDR3aa: CALRGDRNEQFF

d_gene: TRBD1
j_gene: TRBJ1-5
v_gene: TRBV18
abundance: .
CDR3nt: TGTGCCAGCTCACCACCGACAGGGGACAATCAGCCCCAGCATTTT
CDR3aa: CASSPPTGDNQPQHF

d_gene: TRBD1
j_gene: TRBJ2-7
v_gene: TRBV14
abundance: .
CDR3nt: TGTGCCAGCAGCCAAGATCTTGGGACAGGGTATACCTACGAGCAGTACTTC
CDR3aa: CASSQDLGTGYTYEQYF

d_gene: .
j_gene: TRBJ1-3
v_gene: TRBV2
abundance: few
CDR3nt: TGTGCCAGCAGCCAGATTTACTCTGGAAACACCATATATTTT
CDR3aa: CASSQIYSGNTIYF

d_gene: .
j_gene: TRBJ2-2
v_gene: TRBV5-4
abundance: .
CDR3nt: TGTGCCAGCAGCTTGGAGGGGATCACCGGGGAGCTGTTTTTT
CDR3aa: CASSLEGITGELFF

d_gene: .
j_gene: TRBJ2-7
v_gene: TRBV5-1
abundance: once
CDR3nt: TGCGCCAGCGGCACCGGACAGTACCCAATATACGAGCAGTACTTC
CDR3aa: CASGTGQYPIYEQYF

d_gene: .
j_gene: TRBJ1-1
v_gene: TRBV5-1
abundance: .
CDR3nt: TGCGCCAGCAGCTTGTCCACAAACACTGAAGCTTTCTTT
CDR3aa: CASSLSTNTEAFF

d_gene: TRBD2
j_gene: TRBJ2-3
v_gene: TRBV10-3
abundance: .
CDR3nt: TGTGCCATCAGGGGGGAGGGCAGTGAGAAGGATACGCAGTATTTT
CDR3aa: CAIRGEGSEKDTQYF

d_gene: TRBD2
j_gene: TRBJ2-3
v_gene: TRBV5-1
abundance: .
CDR3nt: TGCGCCAGCAGCTTGGCGGCTAGCGGGGGGGGAGATACGCAGTATTTT
CDR3aa: CASSLAASGGGDTQYF

d_gene: TRBD1
j_gene: TRBJ1-1
v_gene: TRBV10-3
abundance: .
CDR3nt: TGTGCCATCAGTGACGGACAGGGGGCCACTGAAGCTTTCTTT
CDR3aa: CAISDGQGATEAFF

d_gene: TRBD1
j_gene: TRBJ2-7
v_gene: TRBV19
abundance: .
CDR3nt: TGTGCCAGTAGGCCGGGACAGGGGGTACGCGAGCAGTACTTC
CDR3aa: CASRPGQGVREQYF

d_gene: .
j_gene: TRBJ1-2
v_gene: TRBV28
abundance: .
CDR3nt: TGTGCCAGCAGCTCCCGTCAGGGGACGGGCTACACCTTC
CDR3aa: CASSSRQGTGYTF

d_gene: .
j_gene: TRBJ2-7
v_gene: TRBV4-1
abundance: .
CDR3nt: TGCGCCAGCAGCCAAGTTTCGACAGTCATGCCCTACGAGCAGTACTTC
CDR3aa: CASSQVSTVMPYEQYF

d_gene: TRBD1
j_gene: TRBJ2-3
v_gene: TRBV5-1
abundance: .
CDR3nt: TGCGCCAGCAGCGTGACAGGGACAGATACGCAGTATTTT
CDR3aa: CASSVTGTDTQYF

d_gene: TRBD1
j_gene: TRBJ2-1
v_gene: TRBV9
abundance: .
CDR3nt: TGTGCCAGCAGCGAGTTTGGGACAGGGTTCAGTGAGCAGTTCTTC
CDR3aa: CASSEFGTGFSEQFF

d_gene: .
j_gene: TRBJ1-2
v_gene: TRBV21-1
abundance: many
CDR3nt: TGTGCCAGCAGCAAAGTTACGGGGATAGGTGGCTACACCTTC
CDR3aa: CASSKVTGIGGYTF

d_gene: .
j_gene: TRBJ1-1
v_gene: TRBV5-1
abundance: .
CDR3nt: TGCGCCAGCAGCTTGGCCGTACAGGGAGGGAATGAAGCTTTCTTT
CDR3aa: CASSLAVQGGNEAFF

d_gene: .
j_gene: TRBJ1-1
v_gene: TRBV6-5
abundance: .
CDR3nt: TGTGCCAGCAGGAGAACAGGGTTAGACCACACTGAAGCTTTCTTT
CDR3aa: CASRRTGLDHTEAFF

d_gene: .
j_gene: TRBJ1-3
v_gene: TRBV14
abundance: once
CDR3nt: TGTGCCAGCAGCCAAGTGCGAGGGTATGGAAACACCATATATTTT
CDR3aa: CASSQVRGYGNTIYF

d_gene: TRBD2
j_gene: TRBJ2-1
v_gene: TRBV27
abundance: .
CDR3nt: TGTGCCAGCAGTAAAACTAGCGGGACCTACAATGAGCAGTTCTTC
CDR3aa: CASSKTSGTYNEQFF

d_gene: TRBD1
j_gene: TRBJ2-1
v_gene: TRBV7-3
abundance: .
CDR3nt: TGTGCCAGCAGCTCGGGACAGTGGGGCAATGAGCAGTTCTTC
CDR3aa: CASSSGQWGNEQFF

d_gene: TRBD2
j_gene: TRBJ2-3
v_gene: TRBV9
abundance: .
CDR3nt: TGTGCCAGCAGCGCAAGACCGGCTAGCGGGCTTCGAGATACGCAGTATTTT
CDR3aa: CASSARPASGLRDTQYF

d_gene: .
j_gene: TRBJ1-1
v_gene: TRBV2
abundance: few
CDR3nt: TGTGCCAGCAGTGAGTTTTCCGAGGTCATGAACACTGAAGCTTTCTTT
CDR3aa: CASSEFSEVMNTEAFF

d_gene: .
j_gene: TRBJ1-2
v_gene: TRBV7-9
abundance: .
CDR3nt: TGTGCCAGCAGCTTTCCTTCCGGGGGAGGGGGCTACACCTTC
CDR3aa: CASSFPSGGGGYTF

d_gene: .
j_gene: TRBJ2-2
v_gene: TRBV5-1
abundance: few
CDR3nt: TGCGCCAGCAGCACCGATCGGTCCACCGGGGAGCTGTTTTTT
CDR3aa: CASSTDRSTGELFF

d_gene: .
j_gene: TRBJ2-7
v_gene: TRBV7-2
abundance: .
CDR3nt: TGTGCCAGCAGCTCACAACAGGGTCCCGGCGAGCAGTACTTC
CDR3aa: CASSSQQGPGEQYF

d_gene: TRBD1
j_gene: TRBJ2-7
v_gene: TRBV25-1
abundance: .
CDR3nt: TGTGCCAGCAGTGCGTCGAAGGGGGCAGGAGGCGAGCAGTACTTC
CDR3aa: CASSASKGAGGEQYF

d_gene: .
j_gene: TRBJ2-3
v_gene: TRBV2
abundance: .
CDR3nt: TGTGCCACCGCCTCGGTGATCGAAACAGATACGCAGTATTTT
CDR3aa: CATASVIETDTQYF

d_gene: .
j_gene: TRBJ1-2
v_gene: TRBV7-9
abundance: .
CDR3nt: TGTGCCAGCAGCTTTCCAGGGAGGGACGGCTACACCTTC
CDR3aa: CASSFPGRDGYTF

d_gene: TRBD1
j_gene: TRBJ2-3
v_gene: TRBV5-1
abundance: .
CDR3nt: TGCGCCAGCAGCTTGGGACAGGGGACCAGCACAGATACGCAGTATTTT
CDR3aa: CASSLGQGTSTDTQYF

d_gene: .
j_gene: TRBJ1-2
v_gene: TRBV10-3
abundance: .
CDR3nt: TGTGCCATCAGGAGGACAGACTATGGCTACACCTTC
CDR3aa: CAIRRTDYGYTF

d_gene: TRBD1
j_gene: TRBJ1-1
v_gene: TRBV6-1
abundance: few
CDR3nt: TGTGCCAGCAGTAAAGACAGGGGGCCTTTGAACACTGAAGCTTTCTTT
CDR3aa: CASSKDRGPLNTEAFF

d_gene: .
j_gene: TRBJ2-3
v_gene: TRBV6-5
abundance: once
CDR3nt: TGTGCCAGCAGTTACGTTTCGGTTAGCACAGATACGCAGTATTTT
CDR3aa: CASSYVSVSTDTQYF

d_gene: TRBD1
j_gene: TRBJ2-7
v_gene: TRBV19
abundance: .
CDR3nt: TGTGCCAGTAGAGACAGGGAAATCGACGAGCAGTACTTC
CDR3aa: CASRDREIDEQYF

d_gene: TRBD1
j_gene: TRBJ2-3
v_gene: TRBV9
abundance: .
CDR3nt: TGTGCCAGCAGCGTAGTAACAGGGGAGTCAGATACGCAGTATTTT
CDR3aa: CASSVVTGESDTQYF

d_gene: TRBD1
j_gene: TRBJ2-7
v_gene: TRBV6-6
abundance: .
CDR3nt: TGTGCCAGCACAGACAGGGGGATCGACGAGCAGTACTTC
CDR3aa: CASTDRGIDEQYF

d_gene: .
j_gene: TRBJ1-2
v_gene: TRBV6-1
abundance: .
CDR3nt: TGTGCCAGCAGCTCGCTCGGGGGGGAGGGCTATGGCTACACCTTC
CDR3aa: CASSSLGGEGYGYTF

d_gene: .
j_gene: TRBJ2-3
v_gene: TRBV29-1
abundance: .
CDR3nt: TGCAGCGTTGAGGCCAGCACAGATACGCAGTATTTT
CDR3aa: CSVEASTDTQYF

d_gene: .
j_gene: TRBJ2-5
v_gene: TRBV7-9
abundance: once
CDR3nt: TGTGCCAGCAGCCTCCGGACAGAAGAAGAGACCCAGTACTTC
CDR3aa: CASSLRTEEETQYF

d_gene: .
j_gene: TRBJ1-6
v_gene: TRBV6-6
abundance: .
CDR3nt: TGTGCCAGCAACCCAGACTATTCACCCCTCCACTTT
CDR3aa: CASNPDYSPLHF

d_gene: .
j_gene: TRBJ2-7
v_gene: TRBV6-1
abundance: .
CDR3nt: TGTGCCAGCAGTGAACAGGGGAAATACGAGCAGTACTTC
CDR3aa: CASSEQGKYEQYF

d_gene: .
j_gene: TRBJ2-3
v_gene: TRBV6-1
abundance: .
CDR3nt: TGTGCCAGCAGTCCCGGAGGGGGCACAGATACGCAGTATTTT
CDR3aa: CASSPGGGTDTQYF

d_gene: TRBD1
j_gene: TRBJ1-6
v_gene: TRBV10-3
abundance: once
CDR3nt: TGTGCCATCAGTGATACAGGGGACGGCGGTTCACCCCTCCACTTT
CDR3aa: CAISDTGDGGSPLHF

d_gene: TRBD1
j_gene: TRBJ2-7
v_gene: TRBV10-3
abundance: .
CDR3nt: TGTGCCGTAGGCAGGGGGAACTACGAGCAGTACTTC
CDR3aa: CAVGRGNYEQYF

d_gene: .
j_gene: TRBJ2-3
v_gene: TRBV7-8
abundance: .
CDR3nt: TGTGCCAGCAGCTTAGCGGGCAGCGGGTGGACAGATACGCAGTATTTT
CDR3aa: CASSLAGSGWTDTQYF

d_gene: .
j_gene: TRBJ1-4
v_gene: TRBV19
abundance: few
CDR3nt: TGTGCCAGTAGTAGGCCCGATGGGAGGGTCGAAAAACTGTTTTTT
CDR3aa: CASSRPDGRVEKLFF

d_gene: .
j_gene: TRBJ2-1
v_gene: TRBV7-3
abundance: .
CDR3nt: TGTGCCAGCAGCTTAAAGGGACTTAGCCTCAATGAGCAGTTCTTC
CDR3aa: CASSLKGLSLNEQFF

d_gene: .
j_gene: TRBJ1-4
v_gene: TRBV5-1
abundance: .
CDR3nt: TGCGCCAGCAGCCCCGCCGGGGGGGCTAATGAAAAACTGTTTTTT
CDR3aa: CASSPAGGANEKLFF

d_gene: .
j_gene: TRBJ2-3
v_gene: TRBV9
abundance: .
CDR3nt: TGTGCCAGCAGCGCCTACCGGGACTCCCGCACAGATACGCAGTATTTT
CDR3aa: CASSAYRDSRTDTQYF

d_gene: TRBD2
j_gene: TRBJ2-3
v_gene: TRBV5-1
abundance: .
CDR3nt: TGCGCCAGCAGCCTAGGGGACTACTCCACAGATACGCAGTATTTT
CDR3aa: CASSLGDYSTDTQYF

d_gene: TRBD1
j_gene: TRBJ2-7
v_gene: TRBV19
abundance: .
CDR3nt: TGTGCCAGTACGGACAGGGGGTGGGACGAGCAGTACTTC
CDR3aa: CASTDRGWDEQYF

d_gene: .
j_gene: TRBJ1-1
v_gene: TRBV6-5
abundance: .
CDR3nt: TGTGCCAGCAGCCTTACAATGAACACTGAAGCTTTCTTT
CDR3aa: CASSLTMNTEAFF